These T cell receptor beta chains were read from a single sample in a study of shared clonotypes between healthy human individuals. Generated by immunoSEQ multiplex PCR, the TCRdb table keeps only in-frame clones and is missing some. In the table there are about 510,000 clones, approximately 79% of which are singletons. The source material was PBMCs. The receptors derive from a woman in her forties in good health. Some clones in this sample may be carry-over from other donors' samples. The CDR3 runs from the conserved cysteine through the conserved F or W. The D gene is left open where the match is weak. Clone size is given for some rows only: seen once, a few or many times, or a class if the clone is expanded.

v_call	j_call	d_call	cdr3_length	clone_size	cdr3_aa	cdr3_nt
TRBV28	TRBJ2-1	TRBD2	19	-	CASSFGGASGRWRYNEQFF	TGTGCCAGCAGTTTTGGGGGGGCTAGCGGGAGGTGGAGGTACAATGAGCAGTTCTTC
TRBV5-1	TRBJ2-3	TRBD2	15	-	CASGGLAGDTDTQYF	TGCGCCAGCGGGGGGCTAGCGGGAGACACAGATACGCAGTATTTT
TRBV4-3	TRBJ2-7	-	14	-	CASSQDVGAYEQYF	TGCGCCAGCAGCCAAGATGTGGGGGCCTACGAGCAGTACTTC
TRBV18	TRBJ1-4	-	15	once	CASSPPGRQNEKLFF	TGTGCCAGCTCACCACCGGGACGGCAGAATGAAAAACTGTTTTTT
TRBV7-3	TRBJ2-1	-	13	few	CASSLSQDNEQFF	TGTGCCAGCAGCTTAAGCCAAGACAATGAGCAGTTCTTC
TRBV27	TRBJ2-7	-	14	-	CASSIGVSAYEQYF	TGTGCCAGCAGTATCGGCGTGTCGGCCTACGAGCAGTACTTC
TRBV7-3	TRBJ2-3	-	12	-	CASSSTVNTQYF	TGTGCCAGCAGCTCGACAGTCAATACGCAGTATTTT
TRBV5-1	TRBJ2-5	TRBD1	14	-	CASSPTGSQETQYF	TGCGCCAGCAGCCCGACAGGGTCCCAAGAGACCCAGTACTTC
TRBV5-6	TRBJ2-3	TRBD2	14	-	CASSTLAGGDTQYF	TGTGCCAGCAGCACTCTAGCGGGAGGAGATACGCAGTATTTT
TRBV11-2	TRBJ2-7	-	14	-	CASSLVRESYEQYF	TGTGCCAGCAGCTTAGTTAGGGAGTCCTACGAGCAGTACTTC
TRBV30	TRBJ2-5	-	13	-	CAWSVSSKETQYF	TGTGCCTGGAGTGTATCAAGCAAAGAGACCCAGTACTTC
TRBV7-2	TRBJ2-5	-	16	-	CASSFPGAPGRETQYF	TGTGCCAGCAGCTTCCCGGGGGCTCCCGGGCGAGAGACCCAGTACTTC